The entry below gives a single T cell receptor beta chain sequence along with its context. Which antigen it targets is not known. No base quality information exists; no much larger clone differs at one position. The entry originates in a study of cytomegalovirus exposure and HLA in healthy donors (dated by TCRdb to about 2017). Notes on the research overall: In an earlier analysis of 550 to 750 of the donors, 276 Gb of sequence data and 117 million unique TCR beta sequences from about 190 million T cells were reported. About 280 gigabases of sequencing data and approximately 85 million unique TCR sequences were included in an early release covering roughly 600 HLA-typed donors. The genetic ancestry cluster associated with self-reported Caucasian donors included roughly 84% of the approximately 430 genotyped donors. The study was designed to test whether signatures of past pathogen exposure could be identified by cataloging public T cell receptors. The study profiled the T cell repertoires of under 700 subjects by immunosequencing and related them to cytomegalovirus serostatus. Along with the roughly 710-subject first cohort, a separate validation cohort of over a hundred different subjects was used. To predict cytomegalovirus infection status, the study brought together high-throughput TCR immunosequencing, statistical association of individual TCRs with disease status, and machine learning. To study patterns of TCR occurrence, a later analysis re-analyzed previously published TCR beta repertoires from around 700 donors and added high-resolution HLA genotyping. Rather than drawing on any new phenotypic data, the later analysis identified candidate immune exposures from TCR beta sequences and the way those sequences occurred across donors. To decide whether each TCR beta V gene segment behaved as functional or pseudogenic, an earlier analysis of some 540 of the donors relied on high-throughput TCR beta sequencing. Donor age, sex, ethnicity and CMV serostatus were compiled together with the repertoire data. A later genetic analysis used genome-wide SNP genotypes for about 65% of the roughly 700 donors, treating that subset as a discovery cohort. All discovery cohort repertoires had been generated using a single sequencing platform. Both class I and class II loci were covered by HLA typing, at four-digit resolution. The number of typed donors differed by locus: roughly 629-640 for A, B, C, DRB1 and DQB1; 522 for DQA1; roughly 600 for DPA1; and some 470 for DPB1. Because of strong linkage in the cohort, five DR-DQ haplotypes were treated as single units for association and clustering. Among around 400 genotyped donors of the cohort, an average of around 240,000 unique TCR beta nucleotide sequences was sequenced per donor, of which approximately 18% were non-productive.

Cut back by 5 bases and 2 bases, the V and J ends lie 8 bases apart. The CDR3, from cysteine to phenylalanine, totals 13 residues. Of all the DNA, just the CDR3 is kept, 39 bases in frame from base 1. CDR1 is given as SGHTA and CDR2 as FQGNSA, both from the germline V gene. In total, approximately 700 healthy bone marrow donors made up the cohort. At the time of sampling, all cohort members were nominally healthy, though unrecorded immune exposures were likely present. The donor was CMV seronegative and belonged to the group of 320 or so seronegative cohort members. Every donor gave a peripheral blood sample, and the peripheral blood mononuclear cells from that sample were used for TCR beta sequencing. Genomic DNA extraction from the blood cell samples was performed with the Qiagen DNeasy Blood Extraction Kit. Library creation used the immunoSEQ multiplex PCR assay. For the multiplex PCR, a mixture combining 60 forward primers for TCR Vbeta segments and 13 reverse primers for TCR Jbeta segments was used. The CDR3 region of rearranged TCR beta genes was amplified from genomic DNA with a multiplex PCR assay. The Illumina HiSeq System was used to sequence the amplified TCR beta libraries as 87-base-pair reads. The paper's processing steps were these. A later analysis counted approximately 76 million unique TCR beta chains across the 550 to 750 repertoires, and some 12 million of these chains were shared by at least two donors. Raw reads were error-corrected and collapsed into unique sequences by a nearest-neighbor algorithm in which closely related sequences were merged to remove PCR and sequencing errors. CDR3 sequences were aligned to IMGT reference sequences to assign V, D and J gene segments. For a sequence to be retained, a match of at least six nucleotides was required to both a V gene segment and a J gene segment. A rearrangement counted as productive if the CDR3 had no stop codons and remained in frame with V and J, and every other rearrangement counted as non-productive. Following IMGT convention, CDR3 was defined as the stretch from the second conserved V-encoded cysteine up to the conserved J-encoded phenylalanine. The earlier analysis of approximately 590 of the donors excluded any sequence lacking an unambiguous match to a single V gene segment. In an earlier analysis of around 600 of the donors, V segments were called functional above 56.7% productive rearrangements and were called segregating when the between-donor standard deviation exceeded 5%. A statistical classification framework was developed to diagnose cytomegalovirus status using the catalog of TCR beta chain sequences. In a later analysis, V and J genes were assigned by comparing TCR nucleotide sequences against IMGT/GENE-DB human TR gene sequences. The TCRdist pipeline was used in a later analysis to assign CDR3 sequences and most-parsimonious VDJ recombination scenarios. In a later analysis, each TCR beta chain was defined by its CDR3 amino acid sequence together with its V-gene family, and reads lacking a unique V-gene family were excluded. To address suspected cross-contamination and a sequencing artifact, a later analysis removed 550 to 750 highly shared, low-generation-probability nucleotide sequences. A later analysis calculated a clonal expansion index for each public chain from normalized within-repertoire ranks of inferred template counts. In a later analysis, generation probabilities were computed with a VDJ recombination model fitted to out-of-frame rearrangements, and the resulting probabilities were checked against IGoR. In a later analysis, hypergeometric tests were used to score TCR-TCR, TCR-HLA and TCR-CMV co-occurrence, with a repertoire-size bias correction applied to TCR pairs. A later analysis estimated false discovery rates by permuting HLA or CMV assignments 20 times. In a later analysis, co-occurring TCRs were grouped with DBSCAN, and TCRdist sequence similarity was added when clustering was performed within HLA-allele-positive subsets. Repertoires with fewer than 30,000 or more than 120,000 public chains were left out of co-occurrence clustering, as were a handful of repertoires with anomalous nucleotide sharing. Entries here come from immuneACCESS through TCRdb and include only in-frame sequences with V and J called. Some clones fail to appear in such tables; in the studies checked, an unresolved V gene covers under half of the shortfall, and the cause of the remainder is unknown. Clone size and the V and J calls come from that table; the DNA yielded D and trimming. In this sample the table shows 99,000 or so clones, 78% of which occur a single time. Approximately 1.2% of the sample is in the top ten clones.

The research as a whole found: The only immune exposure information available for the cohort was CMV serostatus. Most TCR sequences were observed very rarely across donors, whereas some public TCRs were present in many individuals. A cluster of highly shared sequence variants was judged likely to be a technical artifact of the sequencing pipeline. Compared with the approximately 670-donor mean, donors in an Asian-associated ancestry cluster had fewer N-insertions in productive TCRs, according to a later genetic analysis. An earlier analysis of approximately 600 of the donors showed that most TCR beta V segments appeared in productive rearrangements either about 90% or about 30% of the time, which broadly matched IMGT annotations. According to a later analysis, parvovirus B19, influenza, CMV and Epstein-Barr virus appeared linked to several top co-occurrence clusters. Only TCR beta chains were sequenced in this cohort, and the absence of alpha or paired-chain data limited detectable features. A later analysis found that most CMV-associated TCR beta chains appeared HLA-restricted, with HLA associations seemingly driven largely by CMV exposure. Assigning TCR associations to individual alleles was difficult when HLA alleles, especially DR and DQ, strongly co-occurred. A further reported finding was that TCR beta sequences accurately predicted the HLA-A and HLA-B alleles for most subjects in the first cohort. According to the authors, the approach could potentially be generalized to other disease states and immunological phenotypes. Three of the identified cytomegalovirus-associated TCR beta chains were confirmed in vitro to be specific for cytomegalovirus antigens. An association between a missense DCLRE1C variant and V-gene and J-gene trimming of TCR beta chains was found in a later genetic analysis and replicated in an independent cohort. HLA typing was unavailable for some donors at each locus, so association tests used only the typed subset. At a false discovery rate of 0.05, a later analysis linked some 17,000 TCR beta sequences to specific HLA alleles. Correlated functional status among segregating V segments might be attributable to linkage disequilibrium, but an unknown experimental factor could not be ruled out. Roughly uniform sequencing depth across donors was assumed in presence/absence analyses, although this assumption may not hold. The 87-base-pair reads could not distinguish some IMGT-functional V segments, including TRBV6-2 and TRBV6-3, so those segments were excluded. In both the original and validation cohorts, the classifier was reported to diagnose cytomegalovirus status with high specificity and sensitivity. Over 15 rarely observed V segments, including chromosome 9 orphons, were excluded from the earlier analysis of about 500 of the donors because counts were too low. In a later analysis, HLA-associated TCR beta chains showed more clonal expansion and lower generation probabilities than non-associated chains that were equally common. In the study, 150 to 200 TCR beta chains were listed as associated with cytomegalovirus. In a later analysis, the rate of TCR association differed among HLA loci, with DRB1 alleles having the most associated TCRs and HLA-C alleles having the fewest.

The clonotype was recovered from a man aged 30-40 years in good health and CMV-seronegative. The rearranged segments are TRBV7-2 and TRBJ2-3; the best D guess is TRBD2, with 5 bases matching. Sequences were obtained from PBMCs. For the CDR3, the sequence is CASSGSVTDTQYF. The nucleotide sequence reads TGTGCCAGCAGCGGGAGCGTCACAGATACGCAGTATTTT.